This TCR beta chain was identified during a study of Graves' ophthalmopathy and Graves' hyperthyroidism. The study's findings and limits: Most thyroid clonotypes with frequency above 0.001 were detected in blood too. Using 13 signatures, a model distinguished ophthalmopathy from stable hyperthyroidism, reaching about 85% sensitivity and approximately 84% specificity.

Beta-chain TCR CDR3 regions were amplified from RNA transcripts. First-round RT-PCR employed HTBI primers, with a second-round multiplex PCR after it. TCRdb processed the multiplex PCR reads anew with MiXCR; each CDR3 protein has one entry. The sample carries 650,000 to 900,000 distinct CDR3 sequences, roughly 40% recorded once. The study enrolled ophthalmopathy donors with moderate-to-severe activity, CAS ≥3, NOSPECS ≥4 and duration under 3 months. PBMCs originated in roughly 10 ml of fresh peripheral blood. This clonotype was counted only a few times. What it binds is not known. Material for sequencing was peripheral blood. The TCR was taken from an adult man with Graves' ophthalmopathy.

CDR3 loop: CASSLAGNRYEQYF. CDR3 nucleotide sequence: TGCGCCAGCAGCTTGGCCGGCAACCGCTACGAGCAGTACTTC. The chain joins TRBV5-1 to TRBJ2-7; D unresolved. Germline assignment: CDR1 SGHRS and CDR2 YFSETQ. V was trimmed by 0 bases and J by 3 bases, leaving 10 bases between them. The CDR3 contains 14 residues.